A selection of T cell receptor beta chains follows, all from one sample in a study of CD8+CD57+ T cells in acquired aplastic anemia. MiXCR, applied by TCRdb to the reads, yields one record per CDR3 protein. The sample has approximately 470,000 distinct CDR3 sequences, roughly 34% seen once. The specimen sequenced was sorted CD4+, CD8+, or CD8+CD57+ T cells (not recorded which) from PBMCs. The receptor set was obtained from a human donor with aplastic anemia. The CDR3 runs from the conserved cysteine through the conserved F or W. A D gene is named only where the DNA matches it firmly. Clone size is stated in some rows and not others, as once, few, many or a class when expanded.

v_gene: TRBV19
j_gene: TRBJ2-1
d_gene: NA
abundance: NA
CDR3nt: TGTGCCTGGAGTGTGGGCTCCTACAATGAGCAGTTCTTC
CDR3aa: CAWSVGSYNEQFF

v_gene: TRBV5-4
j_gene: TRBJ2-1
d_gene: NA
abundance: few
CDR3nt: TGTGCCAGCAGCTCCCCAGGGGTATACAATGAGCAGTTCTTC
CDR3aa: CASSSPGVYNEQFF

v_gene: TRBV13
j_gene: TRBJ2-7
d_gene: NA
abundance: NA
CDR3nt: TGTGCCAGCAGCCCCGGGGACGGGGAGTACCACGAGCAGTACTTC
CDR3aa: CASSPGDGEYHEQYF

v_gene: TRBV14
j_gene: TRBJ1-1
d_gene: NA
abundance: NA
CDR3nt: TGTGCCAGCAGCCAAGGACAGCTCGAAGCTTTCTTT
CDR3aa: CASSQGQLEAFF

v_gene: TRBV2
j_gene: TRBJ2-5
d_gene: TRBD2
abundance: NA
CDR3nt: TGTGCCAGCAGTAGGAGCGGGAGTGGGGTTGGGGAGACCCAGTACTTC
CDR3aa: CASSRSGSGVGETQYF

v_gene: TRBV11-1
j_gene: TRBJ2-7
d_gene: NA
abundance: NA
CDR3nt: TGTGCCAGCAGCTACCGGACTGACTCCTACGAGCAGTACTTC
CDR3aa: CASSYRTDSYEQYF

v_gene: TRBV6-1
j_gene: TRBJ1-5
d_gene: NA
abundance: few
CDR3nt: TGTGCCAGCAAGTCGCTTTCCGCAAGCAATCAGCCCCAGCATTTT
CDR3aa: CASKSLSASNQPQHF

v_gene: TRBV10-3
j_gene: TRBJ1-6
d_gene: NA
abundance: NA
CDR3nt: TGTGCCATCAGTTACGTCGTTTCGGGGACCTATAATTCACCCCTCCACTTT
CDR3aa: CAISYVVSGTYNSPLHF

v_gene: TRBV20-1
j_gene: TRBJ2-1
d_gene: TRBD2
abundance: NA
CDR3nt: TGCAGTGCTAAGGGGACTAGCGGCTTTGGTGAGCAGTTCTTC
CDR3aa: CSAKGTSGFGEQFF

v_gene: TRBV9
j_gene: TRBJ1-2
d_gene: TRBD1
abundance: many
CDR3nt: TGTGCCAGCAGCCCTCAGACAGGGCTACCGGGCTACACCTTC
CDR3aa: CASSPQTGLPGYTF

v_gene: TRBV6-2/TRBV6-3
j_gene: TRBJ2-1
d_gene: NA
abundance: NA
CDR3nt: TGTGCCAGCAGTCGGTCAGGCAACAATGAGCAGTTCTTC
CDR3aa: CASSRSGNNEQFF

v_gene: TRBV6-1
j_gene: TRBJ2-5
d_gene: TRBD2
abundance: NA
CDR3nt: TGTGCCAGCAGTCCGCGAGGACTAGCGGGAGCGGAGACCCAGTACTTC
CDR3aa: CASSPRGLAGAETQYF

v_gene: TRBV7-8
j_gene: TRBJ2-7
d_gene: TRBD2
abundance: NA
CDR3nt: TGTGCCAGCAGCTTGGGACTAGCGGGAGTAGACGAGCAGTGCTTC
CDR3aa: CASSLGLAGVDEQCF

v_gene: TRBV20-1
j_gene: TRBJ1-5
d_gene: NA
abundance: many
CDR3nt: TGCAGTGCCCACACTAGGAGACAGTGGGATAGCAATCAGCCCCAGCATTTT
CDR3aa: CSAHTRRQWDSNQPQHF

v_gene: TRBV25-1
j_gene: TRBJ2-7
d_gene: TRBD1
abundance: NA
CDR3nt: TGTGCCAGCAGATACAGGGGAGCGCCCGAGCAGTACTTC
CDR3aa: CASRYRGAPEQYF

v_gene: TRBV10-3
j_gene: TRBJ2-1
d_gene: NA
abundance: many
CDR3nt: TGTGCCATCAGTGAGCTCCAGATCTACAATGAGCAGTTCTTC
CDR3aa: CAISELQIYNEQFF

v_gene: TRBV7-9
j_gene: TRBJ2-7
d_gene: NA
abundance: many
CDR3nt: TGTGCCAGCAGCTTAGAAGGTCCACAGAGCTCCTACGAGCAGTACTTC
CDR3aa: CASSLEGPQSSYEQYF

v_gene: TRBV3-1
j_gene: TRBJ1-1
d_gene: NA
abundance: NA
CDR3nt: TGTGCCAGCAGCCAAGTGGGGGAGGCTTTCTTT
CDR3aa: CASSQVGEAFF

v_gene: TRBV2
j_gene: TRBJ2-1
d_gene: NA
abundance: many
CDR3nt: TGTGCCAGCAGTGCGCCAGGGATGGGCAATGAGCAGTTCTTC
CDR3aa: CASSAPGMGNEQFF

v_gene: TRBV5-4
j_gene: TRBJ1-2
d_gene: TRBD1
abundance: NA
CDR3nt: TGTGCCAGCGGCGGATCCGGGACAGGGCAATATGGCTACACCTTC
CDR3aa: CASGGSGTGQYGYTF

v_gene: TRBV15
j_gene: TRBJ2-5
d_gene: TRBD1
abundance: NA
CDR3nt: TGTGCCACCAGCAGAGGAGGGACAGGGGGCCAGGAGACCCAGTACTTC
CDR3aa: CATSRGGTGGQETQYF

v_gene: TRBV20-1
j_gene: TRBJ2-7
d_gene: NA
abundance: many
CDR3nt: TGCAGTGCTAGAGCAGCTAGCGTTTCCTCCTTACGGGCCTACGAGCAGTACTTC
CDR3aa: CSARAASVSSLRAYEQYF

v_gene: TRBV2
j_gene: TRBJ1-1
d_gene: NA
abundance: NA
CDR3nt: TGTGCCAGCAGTGACTCGCTCTTTGGATCGAACACTGAAGCTTTCTTT
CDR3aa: CASSDSLFGSNTEAFF

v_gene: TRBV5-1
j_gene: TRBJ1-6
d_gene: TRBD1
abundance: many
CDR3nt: TGCGCCAGCAGCTTGGCTCAGAGGGGGCTGAATTCACCCCTCCACTTT
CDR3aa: CASSLAQRGLNSPLHF

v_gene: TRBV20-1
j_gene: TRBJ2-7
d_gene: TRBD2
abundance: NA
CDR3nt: TGCAGTACCAAGGGACTAGCGGGCTACGAGCAGTACTTC
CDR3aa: CSTKGLAGYEQYF

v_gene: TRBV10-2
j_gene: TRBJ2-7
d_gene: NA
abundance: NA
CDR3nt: TGCGCCAGCAGCCCCCCGTGGGGGGTTGGGGGGTCCTACGAGCAGTACTTC
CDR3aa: CASSPPWGVGGSYEQYF

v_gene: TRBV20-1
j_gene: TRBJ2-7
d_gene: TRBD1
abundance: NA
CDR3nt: TGCAGTGCTCGGAAACCCGGACAGGGTGTTTCCTACGAGCAGTACTTC
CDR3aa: CSARKPGQGVSYEQYF

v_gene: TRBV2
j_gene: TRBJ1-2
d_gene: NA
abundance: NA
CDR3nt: TGTGCCAGCAGTGCCCGACAGGCCGACTATGGCTACACCTTC
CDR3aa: CASSARQADYGYTF

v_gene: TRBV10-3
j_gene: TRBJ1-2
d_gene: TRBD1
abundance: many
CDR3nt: TGTGCCATCAGTGAGACAGGGGAATATGGCTACACCTTC
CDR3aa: CAISETGEYGYTF

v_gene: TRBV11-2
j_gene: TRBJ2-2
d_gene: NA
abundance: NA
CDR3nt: TGTGCCAGCAGCTTAGAAGGGTCTGACACCGGGGAGCTGTTTTTT
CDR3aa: CASSLEGSDTGELFF

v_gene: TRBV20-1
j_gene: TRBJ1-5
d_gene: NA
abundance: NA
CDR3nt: TGCAGTGCTAGACCCAGAGTCTGGGCCAGCAATCAGCCCCAGCATTTT
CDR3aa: CSARPRVWASNQPQHF

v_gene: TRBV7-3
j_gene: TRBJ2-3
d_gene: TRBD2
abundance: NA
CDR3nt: TGTGCCAGCAGGTGGAGCGGGGGGGCCGCAGATACGCAGTATTTT
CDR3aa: CASRWSGGAADTQYF

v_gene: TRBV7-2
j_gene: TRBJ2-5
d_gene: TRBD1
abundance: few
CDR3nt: TGTGCCAGCAGCCCACGGACAGGGGCACAGTACTTC
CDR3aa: CASSPRTGAQYF

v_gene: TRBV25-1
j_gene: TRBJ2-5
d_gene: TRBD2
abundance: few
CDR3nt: TGTGCCAGCAGTGAATATAAAGGACTAGCGGGTACCTCGTACCAAGAGACCCAGTACTTC
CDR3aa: CASSEYKGLAGTSYQETQYF

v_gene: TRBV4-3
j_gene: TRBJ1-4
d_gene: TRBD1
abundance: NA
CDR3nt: TGCGCCAGCAGCCAAGCCGGGACAGATAATGAAAAACTGTTTTTT
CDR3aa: CASSQAGTDNEKLFF

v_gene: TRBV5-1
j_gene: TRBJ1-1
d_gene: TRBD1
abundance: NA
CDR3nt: TGCGCCAGCAGTGATCCAGGGGGCTCGACTGAAGCTTTCTTT
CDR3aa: CASSDPGGSTEAFF

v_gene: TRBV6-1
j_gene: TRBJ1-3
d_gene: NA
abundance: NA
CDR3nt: TGTGCCTGCCGCCTAGGGGAGCGAAACACCATATATTTT
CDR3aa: CACRLGERNTIYF

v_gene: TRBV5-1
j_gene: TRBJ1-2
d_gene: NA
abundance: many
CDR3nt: TGCGCCAGCAGTACAGGGATCCTAAGCTATGGCTACACCTTC
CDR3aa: CASSTGILSYGYTF

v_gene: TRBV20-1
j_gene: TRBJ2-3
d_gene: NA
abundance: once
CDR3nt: TGCAGTGCTAGTGAAGGGACAACGAATGAGCAGTATTTT
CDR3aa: CSASEGTTNEQYF

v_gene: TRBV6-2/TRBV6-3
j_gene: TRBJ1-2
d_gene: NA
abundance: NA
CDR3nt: TGTGCCAGCAGCTACTCCCAAGGCCTACTATCCGGCTACACCTTC
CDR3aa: CASSYSQGLLSGYTF

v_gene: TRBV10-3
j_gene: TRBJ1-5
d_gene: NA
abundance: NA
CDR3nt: TGTGCCATCAGTGTGGCCAGGGACCAGCCCCAGCATTTT
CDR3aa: CAISVARDQPQHF

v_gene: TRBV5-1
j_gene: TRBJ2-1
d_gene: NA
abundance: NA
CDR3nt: TGCGCCAGCAGCACAGGAACCGGGACGGTGGGATACAATGAGCAGTTCTTC
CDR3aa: CASSTGTGTVGYNEQFF

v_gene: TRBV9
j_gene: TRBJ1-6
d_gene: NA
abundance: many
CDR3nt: TGTGCCAGCAGCGCTGACGGGAATTCACCCCTCCACTTT
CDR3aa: CASSADGNSPLHF

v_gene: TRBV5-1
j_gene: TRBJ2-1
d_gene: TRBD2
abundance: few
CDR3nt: TGCGCCAGCAGCTTGACTAGCGGGGACCGCGCCTACAATGAGCAGTTCTTC
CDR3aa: CASSLTSGDRAYNEQFF

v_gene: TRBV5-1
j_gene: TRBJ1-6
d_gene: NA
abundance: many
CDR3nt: TGCGCCAGCAGCCTCGACCTACATAATTCACCCCTCCACTTT
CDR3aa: CASSLDLHNSPLHF

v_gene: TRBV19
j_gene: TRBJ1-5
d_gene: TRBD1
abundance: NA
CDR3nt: TGTGCCAGTACCTCAGGGGACAGGGCGACCCAAGGTCGTCGGCCCCAGCATTTT
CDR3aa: CASTSGDRATQGRRPQHF

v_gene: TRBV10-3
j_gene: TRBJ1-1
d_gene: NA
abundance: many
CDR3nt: TGTGCCATCAGTGATTGGGGGTCGGGCGCTGAAGCTTTCTTT
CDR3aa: CAISDWGSGAEAFF

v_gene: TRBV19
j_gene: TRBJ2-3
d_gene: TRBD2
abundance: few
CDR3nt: TGTGCCAGTAGTCCACAGCGGGGTAAGCTGTACGATACGCAGTATTTT
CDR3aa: CASSPQRGKLYDTQYF